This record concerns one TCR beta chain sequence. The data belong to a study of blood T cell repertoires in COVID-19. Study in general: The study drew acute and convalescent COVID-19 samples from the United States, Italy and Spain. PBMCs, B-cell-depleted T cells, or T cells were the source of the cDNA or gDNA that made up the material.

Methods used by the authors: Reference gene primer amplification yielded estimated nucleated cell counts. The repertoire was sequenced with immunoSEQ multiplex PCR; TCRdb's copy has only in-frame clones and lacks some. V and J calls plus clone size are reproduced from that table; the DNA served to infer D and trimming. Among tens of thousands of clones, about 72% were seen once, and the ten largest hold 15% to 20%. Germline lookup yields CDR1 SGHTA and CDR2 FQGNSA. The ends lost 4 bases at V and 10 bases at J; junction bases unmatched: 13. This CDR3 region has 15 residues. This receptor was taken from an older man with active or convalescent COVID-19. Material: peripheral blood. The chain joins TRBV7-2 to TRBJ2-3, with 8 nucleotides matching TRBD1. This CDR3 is CASSSPDRATSSQYF. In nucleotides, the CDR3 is TGTGCCAGCAGCTCCCCGGACAGGGCAACGTCGTCGCAGTATTTT.